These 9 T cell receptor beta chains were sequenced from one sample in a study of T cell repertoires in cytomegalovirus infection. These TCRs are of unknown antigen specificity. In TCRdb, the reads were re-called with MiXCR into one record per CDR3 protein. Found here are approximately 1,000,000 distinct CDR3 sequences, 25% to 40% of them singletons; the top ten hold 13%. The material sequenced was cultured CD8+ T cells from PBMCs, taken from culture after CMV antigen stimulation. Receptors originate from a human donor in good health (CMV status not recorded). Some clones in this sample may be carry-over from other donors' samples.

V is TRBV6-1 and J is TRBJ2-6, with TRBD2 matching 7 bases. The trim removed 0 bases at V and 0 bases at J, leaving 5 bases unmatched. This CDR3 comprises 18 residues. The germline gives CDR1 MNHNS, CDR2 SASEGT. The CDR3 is CASSEALGGVSGANVLTF. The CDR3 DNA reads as TGTGCCAGCAGTGAAGCGTTGGGGGGGGTCTCTGGGGCCAACGTCCTGACTTTC.

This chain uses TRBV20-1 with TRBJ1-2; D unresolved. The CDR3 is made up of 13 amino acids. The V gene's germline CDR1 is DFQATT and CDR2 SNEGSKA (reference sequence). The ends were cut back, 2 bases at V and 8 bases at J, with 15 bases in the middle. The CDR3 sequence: CSARPRAAYGYTF. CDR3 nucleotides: TGCAGTGCTAGACCCCGGGCTGCCTACGGCTACACCTTC.

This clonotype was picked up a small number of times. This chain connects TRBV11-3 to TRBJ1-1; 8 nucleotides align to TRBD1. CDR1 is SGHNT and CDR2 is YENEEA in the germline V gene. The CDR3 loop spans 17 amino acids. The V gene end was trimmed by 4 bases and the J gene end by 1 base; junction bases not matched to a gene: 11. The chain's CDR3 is CASSSVDRGPANTEAFF. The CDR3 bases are TGTGCCAGCAGCTCCGTTGACAGGGGACCCGCGAACACTGAAGCTTTCTTT.

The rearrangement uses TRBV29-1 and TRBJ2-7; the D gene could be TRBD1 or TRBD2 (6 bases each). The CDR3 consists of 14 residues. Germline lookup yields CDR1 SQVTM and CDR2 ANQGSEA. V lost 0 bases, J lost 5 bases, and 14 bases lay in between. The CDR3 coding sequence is TGCAGCGTTGAAGAAGGGGGGACTGGCCACGAGCAGTACTTC. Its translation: CSVEEGGTGHEQYF.

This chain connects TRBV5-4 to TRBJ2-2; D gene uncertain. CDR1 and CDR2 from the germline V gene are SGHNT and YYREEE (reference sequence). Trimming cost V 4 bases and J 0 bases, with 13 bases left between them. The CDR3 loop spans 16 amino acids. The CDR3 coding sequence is TGTGCCAGCAGCCATTCGGGCGACCCGAACACCGGGGAGCTGTTTTTT. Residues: CASSHSGDPNTGELFF.

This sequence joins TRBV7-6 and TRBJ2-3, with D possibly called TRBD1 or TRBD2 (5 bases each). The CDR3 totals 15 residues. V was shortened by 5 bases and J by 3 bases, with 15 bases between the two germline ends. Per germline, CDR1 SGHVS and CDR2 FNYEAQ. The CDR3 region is CASSPRDQKTDTQYF. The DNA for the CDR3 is TGTGCCAGCAGCCCCCGGGACCAGAAAACAGATACGCAGTATTTT.

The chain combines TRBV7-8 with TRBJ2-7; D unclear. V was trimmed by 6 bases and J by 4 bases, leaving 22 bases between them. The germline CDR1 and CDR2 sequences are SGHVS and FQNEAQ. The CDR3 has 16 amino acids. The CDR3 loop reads CASSLNPTEERYEQYF. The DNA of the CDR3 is TGTGCCAGCAGTTTGAATCCGACCGAAGAACGTTACGAGCAGTACTTC.

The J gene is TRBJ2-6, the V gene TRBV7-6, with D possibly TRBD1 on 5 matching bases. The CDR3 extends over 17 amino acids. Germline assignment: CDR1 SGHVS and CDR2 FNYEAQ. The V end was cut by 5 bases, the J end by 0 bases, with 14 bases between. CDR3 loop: CASSPGPSSSGANVLTF. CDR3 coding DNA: TGTGCCAGCAGCCCAGGGCCCTCTTCCTCTGGGGCCAACGTCCTGACTTTC.

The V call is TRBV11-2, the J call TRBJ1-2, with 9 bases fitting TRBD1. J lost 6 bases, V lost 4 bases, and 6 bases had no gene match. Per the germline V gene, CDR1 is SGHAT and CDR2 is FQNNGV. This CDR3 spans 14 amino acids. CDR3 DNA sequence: TGTGCCAGCAGCTCATACAGGGGGCGGGATGGCTACACCTTC. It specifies CASSSYRGRDGYTF.